One sample yielded the 25 T cell receptor beta chains listed below, sequenced in a study of OX40 agonist ivuxolimab in advanced cancers. Repertoires were generated with immunoSEQ multiplex PCR, while TCRdb's copy carries only in-frame clones and drops some. The sample shows around 70,000 clones, approximately 82% of them seen only once. The source was CD4+ or CD8+ T cells sorted from blood, collected in a trial of the OX40 agonist ivuxolimab. The receptors here all came from an adult with an advanced solid tumor such as melanoma, head and neck, liver or kidney cancer.

The chain combines TRBV30 with TRBJ1-1; a possible D gene is TRBD1 (5 bases). The CDR3 length is 14 residues. Trimming removed 3 bases at V and 0 bases at J, with 11 bases between. Germline V gene lookup returns CDR1 GTSNPN and CDR2 SVGIG (reference sequence). This chain's CDR3 is CAWSRDGMNTEAFF. The CDR3 DNA reads TGTGCCTGGAGCCGGGACGGGATGAACACTGAAGCTTTCTTT.

Here the CDR3 DNA reads TGTGCCAGCAGCTTGGTATGGGGGGCCGGGGAGCTGTTTTTT. It specifies CASSLVWGAGELFF. This rearrangement joins TRBV7-6 to TRBJ2-2, with D perhaps TRBD2 (6 bases). From germline, CDR1 is SGHVS and CDR2 FNYEAQ. Trimming stripped 3 bases from V and 6 bases from J, with 11 bases between. The CDR3 spans 14 residues. Combining the CDR3 with reference TRBV7-6 and TRBJ2-2 gives the whole variable domain GAGVSQSPRYKVTKRGQDVALRCDPISGHVSLYWYRQALGQGPEFLTYFNYEAQQDKSGLPNDRFSAERPEGSISTLTIQRTEQRDSAMYRCASSLVWGAGELFFGEGSRLTVL.

This chain links TRBV18 with TRBJ2-7; 11 bases line up with TRBD2. Germline V gene sequence: CDR1 KGHSH, CDR2 LQKENI. The CDR3 sequence is 15 residues long. V was pared by 1 base and J by 5 bases, with 4 bases of the junction left unmatched. The DNA for the CDR3 is TGTGCCAGCTCACCACGGGTAGCGGGAGGGAACGAGCAGTACTTC. It codes for CASSPRVAGGNEQYF.

This clone appeared a few times. The J gene is TRBJ1-1, the V gene TRBV19; the D gene is possibly TRBD1 (6 bases). Trimming took 1 base from V and 7 from J, leaving 7 bases between them. This CDR3 is built from 12 residues. The germline CDR1 and CDR2 sequences are LNHDA and SQIVND (reference sequence). This chain's CDR3 is CASSIGQDEAFF. The CDR3 region has the DNA TGTGCCAGTAGTATAGGACAGGATGAAGCTTTCTTT.

In its sample, this clone was seen a few times. This sample includes further DNA sequences coding for the same CDR3. The V and J genes are TRBV18 and TRBJ1-5, with D hard to call. Germline values: CDR1 KGHSH, CDR2 LQKENI. Trimming shortened V by 6 bases and J by 4 bases, and 10 bases separated the two germline ends. This CDR3 is 13 amino acids long. The CDR3: CASSSSSNQPQHF. CDR3 coding DNA: TGTGCCAGCTCCTCAAGCTCGAATCAGCCCCAGCATTTT.

The V call is TRBV30, the J call TRBJ2-1; D possibly corresponds to TRBD2 (5 bases). The V end lost 5 bases, the J end lost 6 bases, and 11 bases lay between the germline ends. Per germline, CDR1 GTSNPN and CDR2 SVGIG (reference sequence). The CDR3 loop spans 12 amino acids. Here the CDR3 DNA reads TGTGCCTGGGAGGGTAGCAGCAATGAGCAGTTCTTC. Translation gives CAWEGSSNEQFF.

A few counts support this clone. The gene calls are TRBV29-1 and TRBJ2-5, with TRBD2 as a possible D gene (5 bases). Trimming pared 1 base from V and 9 bases from J, leaving 15 bases between. The CDR3 contains 13 residues. Germline V CDR1 and CDR2: SQVTM, ANQGSEA. The CDR3 region is CSVEVGVDEAQYF. In nucleotides, the CDR3 is TGCAGCGTTGAAGTGGGAGTTGACGAGGCCCAGTACTTC.

The V call is TRBV4-3, the J call TRBJ1-4; 7 bases are shared with TRBD1. Germline-derived CDR1 and CDR2 are LGHNA and YSLEER. CDR3 length: 17 residues. V lost 0 bases and J lost 1; bases outside the gene matches: 5. CDR3 protein: CASSQDSRGVTNEKLFF. Written as DNA, the CDR3 is TGCGCCAGCAGCCAAGATAGCAGGGGGGTAACTAATGAAAAACTGTTTTTT.

The chain is built from TRBV4-1 and TRBJ2-5; D is unclear. The ends were cut back, 1 base at V and 1 base at J, with 10 bases in the middle. Germline loops: CDR1 MGHRA, CDR2 YSYEKL. The CDR3 has 15 amino acids. CDR3 sequence (DNA): TGCGCCAGCAGCCAAGCAAGTCGGTTCCAAGAGACCCAGTACTTC. Its translation is CASSQASRFQETQYF.

With regard to this clone: This CDR3 is also generated by other DNA sequences in the sample. The V gene is TRBV2, the J gene TRBJ2-2; TRBD2 agrees at 13 bases. Trimming cost V 7 bases and J 1 base; bases outside gene matches: 12. This CDR3 contains 19 residues. Germline CDR1 SNHLY, CDR2 FYNNEI. CDR3 sequence: CASTKRKTSGGLNTGELFF. The CDR3 DNA is TGTGCCAGCACCAAAAGGAAGACTAGCGGGGGGCTGAACACCGGGGAGCTGTTTTTT.

The V and J genes are TRBV10-2 and TRBJ2-3; D uncertain. Germline CDR1 and CDR2: WSHSY and SAAADI. V was shortened by 2 bases and J by 0 bases, with 3 bases between the two germline ends. This CDR3 contains 13 residues. This CDR3 is CASSEDSTDTQYF. DNA of the CDR3: TGCGCCAGCAGTGAGGACAGCACAGATACGCAGTATTTT.

The J gene is TRBJ2-3, the V gene TRBV4-1; 7 bases agree with TRBD2. Germline loops: CDR1 MGHRA, CDR2 YSYEKL. With 4 bases clipped from V and 2 bases from J, the junction kept 9 bases outside the gene matches. CDR3 length: 16 residues. CDR3 sequence (DNA): TGCGCCAGCAGCCCCAAGCCCGGGACTAACACAGATACGCAGTATTTT. It specifies CASSPKPGTNTDTQYF.

The chain couples TRBV20-1 to TRBJ2-1; D not certain. The V gene's germline CDR1 is DFQATT and CDR2 SNEGSKA (reference sequence). V lost 4 bases and J 6 bases, leaving 7 bases between the germline ends. The CDR3 has 11 amino acids. CDR3 nucleotides: TGCAGTGCTACCCACCCCAATGAGCAGTTCTTC. Translating gives CSATHPNEQFF.

The CDR3 sequence: CATSREGKGSYGYTF. For the CDR3, the DNA is TGTGCCACCAGCAGAGAGGGCAAGGGTTCCTATGGCTACACCTTC. The chain employs TRBV15 and TRBJ1-2; D ambiguous. CDR3 length: 15 amino acids. Trimming stripped 0 bases from V and 4 bases from J, with 12 bases between. Looked up from germline, CDR1 is LNHNV and CDR2 is YYDKDF (reference sequence). The full variable domain, completed using reference TRBV15 and TRBJ1-2, is DAMVIQNPRYQVTQFGKPVTLSCSQTLNHNVMYWYQQKSSQAPKLLFHYYDKDFNNEADTPDNFQSRRPNTSFCFLDIRSPGLGDTAMYLCATSREGKGSYGYTFGSGTRLTVV.

The genes are TRBV5-3 and TRBJ2-1, with 13 bases matching TRBD2. TRBV5-3 is given ORF status, its function remaining uncertain. This CDR3 has 15 amino acids. Trimming took 2 bases from V and 7 from J; bases not matched to a gene: 3. The CDR3, as DNA: TGTGCCAGAAGCTTACTAGCGGGGGGGCCGAATGAGCAGTTCTTC. This gives the protein CARSLLAGGPNEQFF.

The chain is built from TRBV9 and TRBJ1-3; D remains unclear. The ends were cut back, 0 bases at V and 0 bases at J, with 7 bases in the middle. The V gene's germline CDR1 is SGDLS and CDR2 YYNGEE. There are 15 residues in the CDR3. The CDR3 loop reads CASSVGLFSGNTIYF. The CDR3, as DNA: TGTGCCAGCAGCGTAGGACTGTTCTCTGGAAACACCATATATTTT.

This chain joins TRBV28 and TRBJ2-7; 12 bases align to TRBD2. V lost 4 bases to trimming and J lost 3 bases; unmatched junction nucleotides: 7. Per the germline V gene, CDR1 is MDHEN and CDR2 is SYDVKM. There are 16 residues in the CDR3. CDR3 nucleotide sequence: TGTGCCAGCAGTTCCCCCGGACTAGCGGGATACTACGAGCAGTACTTC. This codes for CASSSPGLAGYYEQYF. Together with reference TRBV28 and TRBJ2-7, the CDR3 gives the full variable domain: DVKVTQSSRYLVKRTGEKVFLECVQDMDHENMFWYRQDPGLGLRLIYFSYDVKMKEKGDIPEGYSVSREKKERFSLILESASTNQTSMYLCASSSPGLAGYYEQYFGPGTRLTVT.

V gene TRBV28 combines with J gene TRBJ1-2; 7 positions agree with TRBD1. Germline CDR1 is MDHEN and CDR2 is SYDVKM. The CDR3 covers 13 residues. Trimming removed 3 bases from V and 4 bases from J; junction bases left unmatched: 2. The CDR3 here is CASSFRGPYGYTF. CDR3 nucleotide sequence: TGTGCCAGCAGTTTTAGGGGGCCCTATGGCTACACCTTC.

The gene calls are TRBV2 and TRBJ2-5; D is unresolved. This CDR3 spans 13 amino acids. Germline assignment: CDR1 SNHLY and CDR2 FYNNEI. V was clipped by 3 bases and J by 4 bases, with 9 bases between them. In DNA, the CDR3 is TGTGCCAGCAGTGACAACCGGGCAGAGACCCAGTACTTC. Encoded protein: CASSDNRAETQYF.

This chain links TRBV6-6 with TRBJ2-1; TRBD2 matches at 9 bases. With 3 bases clipped from V and 2 bases from J, the junction kept 5 bases outside the gene matches. Germline CDR1 MNHNY, CDR2 SVGAGI (reference sequence). CDR3 length: 16 residues. This chain's CDR3 is CASSYVLAGAYNEQFF. The CDR3 DNA reads as TGTGCCAGCAGTTATGTACTAGCGGGTGCCTACAATGAGCAGTTCTTC.

This clone was seen a handful of times. The gene calls are TRBV18 and TRBJ1-6; 8 nucleotides line up with TRBD1. Unmatched junction bases numbered 7, after V lost 3 bases and J lost 6 bases. Germline CDR1 and CDR2: KGHSH and LQKENI. The CDR3 extends over 16 amino acids. The CDR3 reads CASSPGIQGGNSPLHF. CDR3 nucleotides: TGTGCCAGCTCACCGGGTATACAGGGGGGTAATTCACCCCTCCACTTT.

In regard to this clone: This sample includes further DNA sequences coding for the same CDR3. This sequence joins TRBV5-4 and TRBJ1-1; D ambiguous. V was clipped by 0 bases and J by 1 base, with 10 bases between them. This CDR3 has 15 residues. The germline gives CDR1 SGHNT, CDR2 YYREEE (reference sequence). CDR3 residues: CASSLAGLGNTEAFF. In nucleotides, the CDR3 is TGTGCCAGCAGCTTGGCCGGCTTAGGGAACACTGAAGCTTTCTTT. Full variable domain (remainder filled in from reference TRBV5-4 and TRBJ1-1): ETGVTQSPTHLIKTRGQQVTLRCSSQSGHNTVSWYQQALGQGPQFIFQYYREEENGRGNFPPRFSGLQFPNYSSELNVNALELDDSALYLCASSLAGLGNTEAFFGQGTRLTVV.

The genes are TRBV10-3 and TRBJ2-1; TRBD2 is a possible D gene (7 bases). The CDR3 spans 16 residues. Germline CDR1 reads ENHRY; CDR2 reads SYGVKD. V lost 2 bases, J lost 7 bases, and 18 bases lay in between. CDR3 sequence: CAISERPQGRGNEQFF. The CDR3, as DNA: TGTGCCATCAGTGAGAGGCCCCAGGGGAGGGGTAATGAGCAGTTCTTC.

This clone has only a few counts. The chain carries TRBV28 and TRBJ1-4; D not certain. With 3 bases removed from V and 7 bases from J, the gap between germline ends came to 12 bases. There are 14 residues in the CDR3. Germline-derived CDR1 and CDR2 are MDHEN and SYDVKM. CDR3 nucleotide sequence: TGTGCCAGCAGTTTTACTGGGTTTATTGAAAAACTGTTTTTT. It encodes CASSFTGFIEKLFF.

This chain joins TRBV19 and TRBJ1-5; 7 nucleotides agree with TRBD1. The CDR3 runs 16 residues. Germline V gene lookup returns CDR1 LNHDA and CDR2 SQIVND (reference sequence). Trimming removed 3 bases from V and 1 base from J; junction bases left unmatched: 6. CDR3 nucleotides: TGTGCCAGTAGTATTGCGACAGGGTTGAGCAATCAGCCCCAGCATTTT. Translation: CASSIATGLSNQPQHF.